The clone carrying this TCR beta chain was recorded once. TCRdb fed the 5' RACE reads into MiXCR, producing one record per CDR3 protein. The sample shows hundreds of thousands of distinct CDR3 sequences, approximately 21% of them seen only once. This entry is derived from a study of identical twins. Germline-derived CDR1 and CDR2 are SGHRS and YFSETQ. The CDR3 loop spans 18 amino acids. Losses at the gene ends were 3 bases for V and 4 bases for J; bases not matched to a gene: 13. These records were also assigned to another study, of T cells expressing NK-cell markers. That publication notes: Sorted CD3+CD56+NKG2C+, CD3+CD56+NKG2C- and CD3+CD56-NKG2C+ T cells supplied TCR beta repertoires.

The rearrangement uses TRBV5-1 and TRBJ2-1; 10 bases are a match to TRBD2. This sequence originates from a woman younger than 35 in good health. The material sequenced was PBMCs. The CDR3 bases are TGCGCCAGCAGCTCCCTAGGAGCGGGAGGGGCAACTTACAATGAGCAGTTCTTC. The encoded protein is CASSSLGAGGATYNEQFF.